These 25 T cell receptor beta chains originate from one sample sequenced in a study of T cell responses to AZD1222 COVID-19 vaccine. Profiling relied on immunoSEQ multiplex PCR, and the TCRdb table lists in-frame clones only, not all of them. This table holds around 80,000 clones, 70% to 90% found once. The sample consisted of peripheral blood, taken on day 0 of AZD1222 vaccination. Source of these receptors: an adult in good health.

The chain combines TRBV7-9 with TRBJ1-3; no reliable D call. The germline CDR1 and CDR2 sequences are SEHNR and FQNEAQ (reference sequence). This CDR3 is 16 amino acids long. V was shortened by 5 bases and J by 0 bases, with 14 bases between the two germline ends. This CDR3 is CASSPRRRFSGNTIYF. In nucleotides, the CDR3 is TGTGCCAGCAGCCCAAGGCGGCGGTTCTCTGGAAACACCATATATTTT. Together with reference TRBV7-9 and TRBJ1-3, the CDR3 gives the full variable domain: DTGVSQNPRHKITKRGQNVTFRCDPISEHNRLYWYRQTLGQGPEFLTYFQNEAQLEKSRLLSDRFSAERPKGSFSTLEIQRTEQGDSAMYLCASSPRRRFSGNTIYFGEGSWLTVV.

This chain uses TRBV14 with TRBJ1-2; TRBD1 agrees at 7 bases. From germline, CDR1 is SGHDN and CDR2 FVKESK. The CDR3 has 15 residues. Trimming took 1 base from V and 6 from J; bases not matched to a gene: 8. The CDR3 DNA sequence: TGTGCCAGCAGCCAAGGGGGCTGGGACAGAGATGGCTACACCTTC. Translated: CASSQGGWDRDGYTF.

The chain couples TRBV13 to TRBJ1-2; D call uncertain. The V end was cut by 1 base, the J end by 0 bases, with 18 bases between. Per the germline V gene, CDR1 is PRHDT and CDR2 is FYEKMQ (reference sequence). CDR3 length: 18 amino acids. The CDR3 is CASSLVAGPRTPNYGYTF. CDR3 bases: TGTGCCAGCAGCTTAGTTGCGGGCCCGCGGACGCCTAACTATGGCTACACCTTC.

The chain uses TRBV5-6 and TRBJ1-2; tentative D call: TRBD1 (6 bases). Germline values: CDR1 SGHDT, CDR2 YYEEEE. CDR3 size: 17 residues. V lost 5 bases, J lost 5 bases, and 25 bases lay in between. The chain's CDR3 is CASRLWERPGAPYGYTF. CDR3 sequence (DNA): TGTGCCAGCAGACTCTGGGAACGGCCAGGGGCCCCTTATGGCTACACCTTC.

The chain uses TRBV12-3 or TRBV12-4 and TRBJ2-5; D uncertain. Trimming shortened V by 4 bases and J by 4 bases, and 7 bases separated the two germline ends. The CDR3 runs to 12 residues. This chain's CDR3 is CASSWGGETQYF. CDR3 in DNA: TGTGCCAGCAGTTGGGGTGGAGAGACCCAGTACTTC.

The rearrangement links TRBV14 to TRBJ2-7; 8 positions agree with TRBD1. The germline gives CDR1 SGHDN, CDR2 FVKESK. This CDR3 contains 17 residues. Unmatched junction bases numbered 10, after V lost 1 base and J lost 2 bases. DNA of the CDR3: TGTGCCAGCAGCCAAGCGACAGGGGTGGGCATTCCCTACGAGCAGTACTTC. Amino acids: CASSQATGVGIPYEQYF.

The J gene is TRBJ2-3, the V gene TRBV10-3; 11 nucleotides align to TRBD1. CDR1 is ENHRY, CDR2 SYGVKD, per germline. The CDR3 has 17 residues. Trimming cost V 2 bases and J 3 bases; bases outside gene matches: 7. The CDR3 spells CAISEGLRDRGTDTQYF. DNA of the CDR3: TGTGCCATCAGTGAGGGGCTCCGGGACAGGGGGACAGATACGCAGTATTTT.

V usage is TRBV19 and J usage is TRBJ1-2; no reliable D call. Per germline, CDR1 LNHDA and CDR2 SQIVND (reference sequence). V gave up 10 bases and J gave up 4 bases, with 13 bases separating them. The CDR3 runs to 12 residues. CDR3 sequence: CAIGTSLYGYTF. Written as DNA, the CDR3 is TGTGCCATCGGTACTTCGCTCTATGGCTACACCTTC.

In nucleotides, the CDR3 is TGTGCCAGCAAGACCAGTGGTGAAAAACTGTTTTTT. Its protein product is CASKTSGEKLFF. The chain carries TRBV6-5 and TRBJ1-4; D gene uncertain. Trimming removed 7 bases from V and 7 bases from J, with 10 bases in between. The CDR3 sequence is 12 residues long. CDR1 MNHEY and CDR2 SVGAGI come from the germline V gene.

In this sample, this clone turned up a few times. The chain employs TRBV4-2 and TRBJ2-7; TRBD2 matches at 14 bases. There are 16 residues in the CDR3. V lost 3 bases to trimming and J lost 4 bases; unmatched junction nucleotides: 5. The germline CDR1 and CDR2 sequences are LGHNA and YNFKEQ. Here the CDR3 DNA reads TGTGCCAGCAGCCAGTCGACTAGCGGGAGGGTTTACGAGCAGTACTTC. This gives the protein CASSQSTSGRVYEQYF.

The chain joins TRBV6-5 to TRBJ1-2; 7 nucleotides line up with TRBD1. The CDR3 runs 16 residues. V lost 0 bases to trimming and J lost 4 bases; unmatched junction nucleotides: 8. The V gene's germline CDR1 is MNHEY and CDR2 SVGAGI. The CDR3 region is CASSYSLQSGGYGYTF. CDR3 DNA: TGTGCCAGCAGTTACTCTCTCCAGTCAGGGGGCTATGGCTACACCTTC.

This clone was counted between two and nine times. CDR3 sequence (DNA): TGCGCCAGCAGCGCCGGGACTAGCGGCCTGGAGCAGTACTTC. Translated, it gives CASSAGTSGLEQYF. The chain carries TRBV5-1 and TRBJ2-7; TRBD2 matches 11 bases. The CDR3 runs to 14 residues. CDR1 SGHRS and CDR2 YFSETQ come from the germline V gene. Losses at the gene ends were 4 bases for V and 7 bases for J; bases not matched to a gene: 7.

This chain connects TRBV5-6 to TRBJ2-7; D possibly corresponds to TRBD2 (6 bases). The CDR3 extends over 14 amino acids. Germline-derived CDR1 and CDR2 are SGHDT and YYEEEE. V dropped 6 bases and J dropped 2 bases, with 15 bases sitting between them. CDR3 nucleotides: TGTGCCAGCACCCGGGGGTCGGACACCTACGAGCAGTACGTC. Translated, it gives CASTRGSDTYEQYV.

The chain recombines TRBV5-1 with TRBJ2-2; D not certain. The CDR3 sequence is 16 residues long. V lost 4 bases, J lost 4 bases, and 17 bases lay in between. From germline, CDR1 is SGHRS and CDR2 YFSETQ. The CDR3, as DNA: TGCGCCAGCAGCCCCCGAGCACCACCCCCCACCGGGGAGCTGTTTTTT. It encodes CASSPRAPPPTGELFF. Variable domain in full (rest from reference TRBV5-1 and TRBJ2-2): KAGVTQTPRYLIKTRGQQVTLSCSPISGHRSVSWYQQTPGQGLQFLFEYFSETQRNKGNFPGRFSGRQFSNSRSEMNVSTLELGDSALYLCASSPRAPPPTGELFFGEGSRLTVL.

This clone has just a few counts. CDR3 protein: CASSFGLAGGGQETQYF. The CDR3 DNA is TGTGCCAGCAGCTTCGGACTAGCGGGGGGTGGGCAAGAGACCCAGTACTTC. V is TRBV5-8 and J is TRBJ2-5; 14 positions match TRBD2. V shed 2 bases, J shed 2 bases, and the junction held 5 bases outside the gene matches. CDR1 SGHTS and CDR2 YDEGEE come from the germline V gene. CDR3 length equals 17 residues. The complete variable domain, with remaining parts taken from reference TRBV5-8 and TRBJ2-5, reads EAGVTQSPTHLIKTRGQQATLRCSPISGHTSVYWYQQALGLGLQFLLWYDEGEERNRGNFPPRFSGRQFPNYSSELNVNALELEDSALYLCASSFGLAGGGQETQYFGPGTRLLVL.

The chain carries TRBV27 and TRBJ2-3; 11 nucleotides align to TRBD2. The ends lost 3 bases at V and 9 bases at J; junction bases unmatched: 8. The V gene's germline CDR1 is MNHEY and CDR2 SMNVEV (reference sequence). The CDR3 is 15 residues long. CDR3 amino acids: CASSLVSGRADTQYF. The CDR3 DNA reads TGTGCCAGCAGTTTGGTTAGCGGGAGGGCCGACACGCAGTATTTT.

The chain recombines TRBV9 with TRBJ2-3; possibly TRBD2 for D (5 bases). CDR3 length: 15 residues. The germline V and J ends were trimmed by 4 bases and 2 bases, with 14 bases remaining between them. CDR1 SGDLS and CDR2 YYNGEE come from the germline V gene. As DNA, the CDR3 is TGTGCCAGCAGCCCCCTGCGGGCGATCACAGATACGCAGTATTTT. It yields the protein CASSPLRAITDTQYF.

The chain links TRBV11-3 to TRBJ2-1; possibly TRBD2 for D (6 bases). Trimming shortened V by 4 bases and J by 7 bases, and 17 bases separated the two germline ends. This CDR3 comprises 15 residues. Germline CDR1 is SGHNT and CDR2 is YENEEA. The CDR3 protein is CASSSGTGLGNEQFF. The CDR3 region has the DNA TGTGCCAGCAGCTCCGGGACTGGCCTAGGTAATGAGCAGTTCTTC.

This sequence joins TRBV24-1 and TRBJ1-5; D is possibly TRBD1 (6 bases). Germline V gene lookup returns CDR1 KGHDR and CDR2 SFDVKD. The CDR3 contains 16 residues. V was shortened by 3 bases and J by 5 bases, with 16 bases between the two germline ends. For the CDR3, the DNA is TGTGCCACCAGTGATACCGACGGGGGGCCCGATCAGCCCCAGCATTTT. Its protein product is CATSDTDGGPDQPQHF.

The chain is built from TRBV6-5 and TRBJ1-2, with TRBD1 as a possible D gene (6 bases). V shed 9 bases and J shed 3 bases, with 14 bases lying between them. This CDR3 comprises 13 residues. CDR1 MNHEY and CDR2 SVGAGI come from the germline V gene. The chain's CDR3 is CASLPGAYYGYTF. CDR3 coding DNA: TGTGCCAGTCTACCGGGGGCGTACTATGGCTACACCTTC.

The CDR3 region has the DNA TGCAGCGTTGGCCGGGACAGGAACACTGAAGCTTTCTTT. The encoded protein is CSVGRDRNTEAFF. V usage is TRBV29-1 and J usage is TRBJ1-1; 7 bases line up with TRBD1. In germline, CDR1 is SQVTM, CDR2 ANQGSEA. The CDR3 runs 13 residues. Trimming cost V 4 bases and J 1 base; bases outside gene matches: 3.

The chain is built from TRBV5-1 and TRBJ2-3; D perhaps matches TRBD1 (5 bases). Trimming left V 4 bases short and J 1 base short, with 13 bases between. This CDR3 contains 15 residues. Germline V gene sequence: CDR1 SGHRS, CDR2 YFSETQ. The CDR3 nucleotides read TGCGCCAGCAGCCAATGGGGCAGCCGCACAGATACGCAGTATTTT. As protein: CASSQWGSRTDTQYF. Full variable domain (remainder filled in from reference TRBV5-1 and TRBJ2-3): KAGVTQTPRYLIKTRGQQVTLSCSPISGHRSVSWYQQTPGQGLQFLFEYFSETQRNKGNFPGRFSGRQFSNSRSEMNVSTLELGDSALYLCASSQWGSRTDTQYFGPGTRLTVL.

This clone was counted once. The chain carries TRBV7-9 and TRBJ2-7; 11 bases are a match to TRBD2. This CDR3 has 15 amino acids. The trim removed 4 bases at V and 4 bases at J, leaving 6 bases unmatched. CDR1 is SEHNR, CDR2 FQNEAQ, per germline (reference sequence). For the CDR3, the DNA is TGTGCCAGCAGCTCGCCCACTAGCGGGAGTTACGAGCAGTACTTC. Encoded protein: CASSSPTSGSYEQYF.

V gene TRBV11-2 combines with J gene TRBJ1-2, with D hard to call. The CDR3 runs to 14 residues. The V end was cut by 0 bases, the J end by 8 bases, with 13 bases between. Looked up from germline, CDR1 is SGHAT and CDR2 is FQNNGV. This chain's CDR3 is CASSLDRSSRGYTF. The CDR3 DNA reads as TGTGCCAGCAGCTTAGATCGGTCCTCTAGGGGCTACACCTTC. Complete variable domain (other parts from reference TRBV11-2 and TRBJ1-2): EAGVAQSPRYKIIEKRQSVAFWCNPISGHATLYWYQQILGQGPKLLIQFQNNGVVDDSQLPKDRFSAERLKGVDSTLKIQPAKLEDSAVYLCASSLDRSSRGYTFGSGTRLTVV.

CDR3 in amino acids: CASSLSVAPGQGPYGYTF. The CDR3 DNA reads TGTGCCAGCAGTTTATCGGTCGCCCCGGGACAGGGACCCTATGGCTACACCTTC. This sequence joins TRBV27 and TRBJ1-2, with 9 bases that match TRBD1. Per the germline V gene, CDR1 is MNHEY and CDR2 is SMNVEV (reference sequence). CDR3 size: 18 residues. The trim removed 0 bases at V and 4 bases at J, leaving 12 bases unmatched.